The 10 T cell receptor beta chains listed next were all sequenced from one sample in a study of T-cell reconstitution after alpha-beta-depleted transplantation in children. Unique molecular identifiers were incorporated during preparation of the TCRbeta library. TCRdb recomputed calls from the PCR reads with MiXCR, one row per CDR3 protein. The sample has 97,000 or so distinct CDR3 sequences; 6% are singletons. The material sequenced was PBMCs, mostly from graft donor cells, taken 60 days after TCRalphabeta/CD19-depleted stem cell transplant. The receptor source for this set is a female patient between 2 and 15 years old who had a stem cell transplant for Fanconi anemia, so the T cells may come from the graft donor.

This clonotype was detected many times. V is TRBV27 and J is TRBJ1-2; D gene unclear. V was shortened by 8 bases and J by 6 bases, with 16 bases between the two germline ends. CDR1 MNHEY and CDR2 SMNVEV come from the germline V gene (reference sequence). The CDR3 sequence is 13 residues long. DNA of the CDR3: TGTGCCAGCGCCGAAGGTTCCAATAATGGCTACACCTTC. It translates to CASAEGSNNGYTF.

This clonotype came up many times. The J gene is TRBJ2-3, the V gene TRBV3-1; 10 positions match TRBD2. CDR1 is LGHDT, CDR2 YNNKEL, per germline (reference sequence). Trimming cost V 4 bases and J 4 bases; bases outside gene matches: 2. There are 14 residues in the CDR3. CDR3 amino acids: CASSLSGGPDTQYF. The CDR3 coding sequence is TGTGCCAGCAGCCTTAGCGGGGGGCCAGATACGCAGTATTTT.

This clonotype was picked up many times. The rearrangement uses TRBV3-1 and TRBJ2-1, with D possibly matching TRBD2 (6 bases). Germline lookup yields CDR1 LGHDT and CDR2 YNNKEL (reference sequence). With 2 bases removed from V and 4 bases from J, the gap between germline ends came to 9 bases. The CDR3 is 14 residues long. CDR3 nucleotides: TGTGCCAGCAGCCAAAGACTAGTTTACAATGAGCAGTTCTTC. Its translation is CASSQRLVYNEQFF.

This clonotype came up many times. This chain joins TRBV12-3 or TRBV12-4 and TRBJ1-4; 8 bases agree with TRBD1. CDR3 length: 16 residues. Trimming at V came to 1 base and at J to 8 bases, leaving 9 bases not matched to a gene. Here the CDR3 reads CASSLGIGTGGEKLFF. CDR3 nucleotides: TGTGCCAGCAGTTTAGGTATCGGGACAGGAGGGGAAAAACTGTTTTTT.

The J gene is TRBJ2-1, the V gene TRBV5-1; 10 bases align to TRBD1. Germline assignment: CDR1 SGHRS and CDR2 YFSETQ. The CDR3 runs 14 residues. V lost 4 bases, J lost 9 bases, and 7 bases stayed unmatched. The CDR3 spells CASSPRQGATEQFF. Written as DNA, the CDR3 is TGCGCCAGCAGCCCACGACAGGGGGCCACTGAGCAGTTCTTC.

This clonotype was observed many times. CDR3 nucleotide sequence: TGTGCCAGCAGCGAGGGACAGTGGGGCGGGGAGCTGTTTTTT. This translates into CASSEGQWGGELFF. The genes are TRBV9 and TRBJ2-2, with 7 nucleotides matching TRBD1. The V gene end was trimmed by 3 bases and the J gene end by 7 bases; junction bases not matched to a gene: 6. Germline V gene lookup returns CDR1 SGDLS and CDR2 YYNGEE. The CDR3 extends over 14 amino acids.

This clonotype appeared many times. DNA for the CDR3: TGTGCCAGCAGGCACCGACTAGCGCCCACAGATACGCAGTATTTT. It encodes CASRHRLAPTDTQYF. The chain employs TRBV27 and TRBJ2-3; the match to TRBD2 covers 8 bases. With V trimmed by 6 bases and J by 2 bases, 7 bases remained unmatched. Germline assignment: CDR1 MNHEY and CDR2 SMNVEV (reference sequence). The CDR3 totals 15 residues.

This clonotype has just a few counts. The rearrangement links TRBV3-1 to TRBJ2-1; 9 bases are shared with TRBD2. The germline V gene has CDR1 LGHDT and CDR2 YNNKEL (reference sequence). The CDR3 spans 18 residues. After removal of 10 bases from V and 7 bases from J, the junction contained 23 bases not matched to a gene. The CDR3 here is CAICFIAGERISLNEQFF. The CDR3 DNA is TGTGCCATCTGTTTTATAGCGGGAGAGAGGATCTCCCTTAATGAGCAGTTCTTC.

This clonotype was observed a handful of times. The V gene is TRBV4-1, the J gene TRBJ2-3; 16 bases are a match to TRBD2. This CDR3 region has 20 residues. Looked up from germline, CDR1 is MGHRA and CDR2 is YSYEKL. The V and J ends lost 0 bases and 5 bases, in that order; junction bases with no gene match: 11. The CDR3, as DNA: TGCGCCAGCAGCCAAGACGAGGGACTAGCGGGGGGGCAGGCCCAAGATACGCAGTATTTT. This gives the protein CASSQDEGLAGGQAQDTQYF.

This clonotype was seen at least ten times. The V gene is TRBV5-1, the J gene TRBJ2-7; no firm D call. The V gene's germline CDR1 is SGHRS and CDR2 YFSETQ. This CDR3 comprises 14 residues. V lost 0 bases and J lost 7, with 14 bases in between. The CDR3: CASSLGVIRGEQYF. The CDR3 nucleotides are TGCGCCAGCAGCTTGGGAGTCATTCGAGGTGAGCAGTACTTC. The variable domain in full, completed from reference TRBV5-1 and TRBJ2-7, reads KAGVTQTPRYLIKTRGQQVTLSCSPISGHRSVSWYQQTPGQGLQFLFEYFSETQRNKGNFPGRFSGRQFSNSRSEMNVSTLELGDSALYLCASSLGVIRGEQYFGPGTRLTVT.